The 31 T cell receptor beta chains given below trace back to one sample, sequenced in a study of blood T cells in healthy people across ages. It was with a sample-barcoded 5' primer and a J-beta primer mix that a second PCR of about 6 to 12 cycles was run. TCRdb reprocessed the 5' RACE reads with MiXCR, giving one entry per CDR3 protein. Here the sample spans about a million distinct CDR3 sequences, roughly 51% being singletons. Sequenced material: blood. The receptor source for this set is a woman in her sixties or seventies in good health.

V is TRBV30 and J is TRBJ2-7, with 7 positions matching TRBD2. This CDR3 has 12 residues. Germline CDR1 reads GTSNPN; CDR2 reads SVGIG (reference sequence). V lost 5 bases and J lost 3; bases outside the gene matches: 4. Here the CDR3 DNA reads TGTGCCTGGGGAACTAGCGTCTACGAGCAGTACTTC. It codes for CAWGTSVYEQYF. The whole variable domain, filled in from reference TRBV30 and TRBJ2-7, reads SQTIHQWPATLVQPVGSPLSLECTVEGTSNPNLYWYRQAAGRGLQLLFYSVGIGQISSEVPQNLSASRPQDRQFILSSKKLLLSDSGFYLCAWGTSVYEQYFGPGTRLTVT.

V is TRBV20-1 and J is TRBJ2-1, with 8 bases aligning to TRBD2. The length of the CDR3 is 13 residues. After removal of 3 bases from V and 7 bases from J, the junction contained 5 bases not matched to a gene. CDR1 is DFQATT, CDR2 SNEGSKA, per germline (reference sequence). CDR3: CSASNGRVNEQFF. The CDR3 DNA is TGCAGTGCTAGTAACGGGAGGGTAAATGAGCAGTTCTTC.

The chain has TRBV20-1 and TRBJ2-1; 8 positions agree with TRBD2. Trimming removed 0 bases from V and 8 bases from J; junction bases left unmatched: 9. The germline V gene encodes CDR1 DFQATT and CDR2 SNEGSKA (reference sequence). This CDR3 is 15 amino acids long. For the CDR3, the DNA is TGCAGTGCTAGAGAGGGAGCGGGAGACTTTTATGAGCAGTTCTTC. Its translation: CSAREGAGDFYEQFF.

Concerning this clonotype itself: At one boundary the junction diverges from the germline segment, which might be a read error. The V and J genes are TRBV4-1 and TRBJ2-3; D not certain. Looked up from germline, CDR1 is MGHRA and CDR2 is YSYEKL. CDR3 length: 15 amino acids. Here the CDR3 DNA reads TGCGCCAGCAGCCAAGATAGGAGATTCACAGATACGCGGTATTTT. The encoded protein is CASSQDRRFTDTRYF.

Ten or more counts support this clonotype. The chain carries TRBV7-2 and TRBJ2-7; the match to TRBD2 covers 9 bases. Losses at the gene ends were 1 base for V and 5 bases for J; bases not matched to a gene: 3. The V gene's germline CDR1 is SGHTA and CDR2 FQGNSA. This CDR3 region has 14 residues. CDR3: CASSLVAGGNEQYF. The DNA for the CDR3 is TGTGCCAGCAGCTTAGTTGCGGGAGGGAACGAGCAGTACTTC.

The chain carries TRBV5-1 and TRBJ1-2; D uncertain. The CDR3 totals 14 residues. Germline lookup yields CDR1 SGHRS and CDR2 YFSETQ. Trimming pared 0 bases from V and 4 bases from J, leaving 10 bases between. CDR3: CASSLGVTPYGYTF. The CDR3 region has the DNA TGCGCCAGCAGCTTGGGAGTGACCCCCTATGGCTACACCTTC.

This clonotype has only a few counts. The rearrangement links TRBV9 to TRBJ2-3; D perhaps matches TRBD1 (5 bases). This CDR3 comprises 17 residues. The germline gives CDR1 SGDLS, CDR2 YYNGEE. The germline V and J ends were trimmed by 0 bases and 0 bases, with 14 bases remaining between them. CDR3: CASSVEGVPSSTDTQYF. The DNA of the CDR3 is TGTGCCAGCAGCGTAGAAGGGGTCCCTTCTAGCACAGATACGCAGTATTTT.

The chain employs TRBV11-2 and TRBJ2-5; D is undetermined. The CDR3 is 14 amino acids. From germline, CDR1 is SGHAT and CDR2 FQNNGV. V was cut by 2 bases and J by 2 bases, with 9 bases left in between. As DNA, the CDR3 is TGTGCCAGCAGCTTATTTCCCTCTCAAGAGACCCAGTACTTC. Protein sequence: CASSLFPSQETQYF.

The sample holds a few counts of this clonotype. The chain recombines TRBV28 with TRBJ2-5, with 7 bases lining up with TRBD1. Per germline, CDR1 MDHEN and CDR2 SYDVKM. This CDR3 has 13 amino acids. V was pared by 4 bases and J by 5 bases, with 4 bases of the junction left unmatched. The CDR3 nucleotides are TGTGCCAGCAGTTCAGGGGGAGTCGAGACCCAGTACTTC. Amino acids: CASSSGGVETQYF. Combining the CDR3 with reference TRBV28 and TRBJ2-5 gives the whole variable domain DVKVTQSSRYLVKRTGEKVFLECVQDMDHENMFWYRQDPGLGLRLIYFSYDVKMKEKGDIPEGYSVSREKKERFSLILESASTNQTSMYLCASSSGGVETQYFGPGTRLLVL.

Worth noting for this clonotype: An end of the junction differs from the germline gene, which may be a read error. The chain employs TRBV27 and TRBJ2-3; 7 nucleotides align to TRBD1. The CDR3 contains 13 residues. Germline CDR1 is MNHEY and CDR2 is SMNVEV (reference sequence). CDR3 bases: TGTGTCAGCAGTCGGACAGGTTCAGATACGCAGTATTTT. Translating gives CVSSRTGSDTQYF.

The rearrangement joins TRBV6-5 to TRBJ2-5; tentatively, D is TRBD1 (5 bases). The J call may be mistaken, given a closer DNA end match to TRBJ2-7. Germline-derived CDR1 and CDR2 are MNHEY and SVGAGI. The CDR3 extends over 16 amino acids. The CDR3 DNA follows: TGTGCCAGCAGTTACTCGAATCACAGGATGACCCACGAGCAGTACTTC. Encoded protein: CASSYSNHRMTHEQYF.

Many counts were recorded for this clonotype. V usage is TRBV9 and J usage is TRBJ2-7; 9 bases line up with TRBD1. With 3 bases clipped from V and 0 bases from J, the junction kept 7 bases outside the gene matches. This CDR3 spans 16 amino acids. CDR1 is SGDLS and CDR2 is YYNGEE in the germline V gene. CDR3 loop: CASSAAGQGLSYEQYF. The CDR3 nucleotides are TGTGCCAGCAGCGCAGCGGGACAGGGTCTCTCCTACGAGCAGTACTTC.

The chain combines TRBV5-1 with TRBJ2-1, with D tentatively TRBD2 (5 bases). Per the germline V gene, CDR1 is SGHRS and CDR2 is YFSETQ. With 3 bases removed from V and 12 bases from J, the gap between germline ends came to 10 bases. CDR3 size: 11 residues. CDR3 residues: CASSYGDGQFF. The CDR3 nucleotides read TGCGCCAGCAGCTACGGGGATGGGCAGTTCTTC.

This clonotype was detected only a few times. CDR3 nucleotides: TGTGCCAGCAGCTACGGGACTAGCGGGATATACGAGCAGTACTTC. It specifies CASSYGTSGIYEQYF. The V and J genes are TRBV11-1 and TRBJ2-7; 13 positions match TRBD2. After removal of 4 bases from V and 4 bases from J, the junction contained 4 bases not matched to a gene. CDR1 is SGHAT and CDR2 is FQDESV in the germline V gene (reference sequence). The CDR3 length is 15 residues. The full variable domain, completed using reference TRBV11-1 and TRBJ2-7, is EAEVAQSPRYKITEKSQAVAFWCDPISGHATLYWYRQILGQGPELLVQFQDESVVDDSQLPKDRFSAERLKGVDSTLKIQPAELGDSAMYLCASSYGTSGIYEQYFGPGTRLTVT.

The genes are TRBV3-1 and TRBJ2-1; no definite D call. This CDR3 region has 15 residues. Trimming stripped 1 base from V and 5 bases from J, with 12 bases between. Germline loops: CDR1 LGHDT, CDR2 YNNKEL (reference sequence). In nucleotides, the CDR3 is TGTGCCAGCAGCCAAGCTCGGCGTAGGGACAATGAGCAGTTCTTC. Translated: CASSQARRRDNEQFF.

V is TRBV29-1 and J is TRBJ2-3; D gene uncertain. Trimming left V 0 bases short and J 6 bases short, with 13 bases between. Germline CDR1 is SQVTM and CDR2 is ANQGSEA. The CDR3 is 14 amino acids. CDR3 protein: CSVEDSSAYDTQYF. CDR3 DNA sequence: TGCAGCGTTGAAGACTCGTCCGCGTACGATACGCAGTATTTT.

This rearrangement joins TRBV30 to TRBJ2-4, with 10 bases that match TRBD1. The V gene end was trimmed by 4 bases and the J gene end by 13 bases; junction bases not matched to a gene: 10. Germline assignment: CDR1 GTSNPN and CDR2 SVGIG (reference sequence). The CDR3 totals 13 residues. The CDR3 loop reads CAWNAGTGVGQYF. For the CDR3, the DNA is TGTGCCTGGAATGCCGGGACAGGGGTTGGGCAGTACTTC.

The V call is TRBV7-2, the J call TRBJ2-7; TRBD2 agrees at 9 bases. Trimming removed 3 bases from V and 6 bases from J; junction bases left unmatched: 9. Looked up from germline, CDR1 is SGHTA and CDR2 is FQGNSA. This CDR3 has 15 residues. CDR3 bases: TGTGCCAGCAGCTTTGGTAGCGGGAGCTCTAGCGAGCAGTACTTC. Protein product: CASSFGSGSSSEQYF.

The CDR3 protein is CSASLLAKNIQYF. CDR3 nucleotide sequence: TGCAGTGCCAGTCTTCTAGCCAAAAACATTCAGTACTTC. This rearrangement joins TRBV20-1 to TRBJ2-4; D call uncertain. CDR1 is DFQATT and CDR2 is SNEGSKA in the germline V gene (reference sequence). Between the trimmed V and J ends, which lost 6 bases and 0 bases, there was a span of 9 bases. The CDR3 has 13 amino acids.

The rearrangement joins TRBV15 to TRBJ2-3; perhaps TRBD2 as D (5 bases). Looked up from germline, CDR1 is LNHNV and CDR2 is YYDKDF (reference sequence). V was pared by 1 base and J by 2 bases, with 7 bases between. This CDR3 has 14 residues. CDR3 coding DNA: TGTGCCACCAGCAGAGTGGAGGTCACAGATACGCAGTATTTT. This encodes CATSRVEVTDTQYF.

V is TRBV20-1 and J is TRBJ1-4, with D hard to call. Germline lookup yields CDR1 DFQATT and CDR2 SNEGSKA (reference sequence). Trimming pared 6 bases from V and 8 bases from J, leaving 16 bases between. The CDR3 has 13 amino acids. The CDR3, as DNA: TGCAGTGCCCTTTCAGGAGGAGGGGAAAAACTGTTTTTT. Translating it yields CSALSGGGEKLFF.

V and J are TRBV4-1 and TRBJ1-6; D is unclear. Germline CDR1 MGHRA, CDR2 YSYEKL. V was pared by 4 bases and J by 9 bases, with 13 bases between. This CDR3 spans 14 amino acids. The CDR3 region has the DNA TGCGCCAGCAGCCCATTTCGTGAAACTTCACCCCTCCACTTT. It is translated as CASSPFRETSPLHF.

The chain recombines TRBV6-2 or TRBV6-3 with TRBJ2-1; 13 bases map to TRBD2. The CDR3 is 14 amino acids. Germline loops: CDR1 MNHEY, CDR2 SVGEGT. V was pared by 6 bases and J by 8 bases, with 4 bases of the junction left unmatched. The CDR3 DNA is TGTGCCAGCAGAGGACTAGCGGGAGCCCATGAGCAGTTCTTC. This translates into CASRGLAGAHEQFF.

This clonotype was found a few times. Given a much more abundant clone one base away, this may be a read error. This chain uses TRBV6-5 with TRBJ1-2; D possibly corresponds to TRBD1 (5 bases). The CDR3 consists of 12 residues. The V gene's germline CDR1 is MNHEY and CDR2 SVGAGI. In DNA form, the CDR3 reads TGTGCCGGCAGACAGACTAACTATGGCTACACCTTC. Protein sequence: CAGRQTNYGYTF.

This clonotype has just a few counts. The gene calls are TRBV7-9 and TRBJ2-7; TRBD2 aligns across 7 bases. This CDR3 comprises 13 residues. Germline V gene sequence: CDR1 SEHNR, CDR2 FQNEAQ (reference sequence). J gave up 6 bases and V 5 bases, and 7 bases lay outside the gene matches. The CDR3 bases are TGTGCCAGCAGCCTTCTACTAGCGAGCGAGCAGTACTTC. This codes for CASSLLLASEQYF.

The gene calls are TRBV20-1 and TRBJ2-1; D possibly corresponds to TRBD2 (8 bases). TRBJ2-7 explains the end of the DNA better; the J call may be wrong. CDR1 DFQATT and CDR2 SNEGSKA come from the germline V gene (reference sequence). This CDR3 region has 15 residues. CDR3 sequence (DNA): TGCAGTGCCACCGGAGGGGGACTAGGGGGCGACGAGCAGTACTTC. Translating it yields CSATGGGLGGDEQYF.

The chain links TRBV14 to TRBJ2-5, with TRBD1 identical over 9 bases. The J call may not be correct, given that the DNA end is closer to TRBJ2-7. The CDR3 totals 16 residues. Per the germline V gene, CDR1 is SGHDN and CDR2 is FVKESK. CDR3: CASSHPRGTGNDEQYF. CDR3 coding DNA: TGTGCCAGCAGCCATCCCCGGGGGACAGGGAATGACGAGCAGTACTTC.

The V gene is TRBV28, the J gene TRBJ2-5, with D possibly matching TRBD2 (5 bases). Germline loops: CDR1 MDHEN, CDR2 SYDVKM. Trimming stripped 6 bases from V and 13 bases from J, with 15 bases between. CDR3 length: 11 residues. The CDR3 region has the DNA TGTGCCAGCAGGGACTCCCGTTCGGTGTACTTC. Translated: CASRDSRSVYF.

The rearrangement joins TRBV13 to TRBJ2-3; D possibly corresponds to TRBD2 (6 bases). Germline V CDR1 and CDR2: PRHDT, FYEKMQ (reference sequence). V gave up 2 bases and J gave up 4 bases, with 13 bases separating them. This CDR3 spans 15 amino acids. CDR3 in amino acids: CASSLSSGGPDTQYF. In DNA, the CDR3 is TGTGCCAGCAGCTTAAGTTCCGGGGGACCAGATACGCAGTATTTT.

V and J are TRBV29-1 and TRBJ2-1, with D possibly matching TRBD2 (7 bases). With 3 bases removed from V and 9 bases from J, the gap between germline ends came to 12 bases. The germline V gene encodes CDR1 SQVTM and CDR2 ANQGSEA. The CDR3 consists of 12 residues. This CDR3 reads CSVEKGGPEQFF. In nucleotides, the CDR3 is TGCAGCGTTGAGAAGGGGGGGCCTGAGCAGTTCTTC.

The chain carries TRBV5-1 and TRBJ2-1; D is undetermined. Germline V CDR1 and CDR2: SGHRS, YFSETQ. The CDR3 is made up of 13 amino acids. The germline V and J ends were trimmed by 2 bases and 2 bases, with 5 bases remaining between them. Written as DNA, the CDR3 is TGCGCCAGCAGCTTAGAGCCCTACAATGAGCAGTTCTTC. Translation gives CASSLEPYNEQFF.